The present entry profiles one TCR beta chain with its context. These data are taken from a study of CD8 T cells in Susac syndrome. Study in general: When blood was collected, patients with Susac syndrome were therapy-naive, were taking corticosteroids, or were receiving intravenous immunoglobulin alone.

An amount of RNA that ranged from roughly 0.5 to 1 ug was reverse transcribed with random hexamers. TCR beta CDR3 was amplified by immunoSEQ multiplex PCR. This amplification extended across 54 Vbeta and 13 Jbeta segments. TCRdb reprocessed the immunoSEQ multiplex PCR reads with MiXCR, giving one entry per CDR3 protein. The profile shows tens of thousands of distinct CDR3 sequences, approximately 93% of them singletons. Germline V gene data show CDR1 as MNHEY and CDR2 as SMNVEV (reference sequence). Trimming cost V 7 bases and J 2 bases, with 9 bases left between them. The length of the CDR3 is 12 residues. Diagnostic criteria defined recently for definite or probable disease were met by the Susac syndrome patients.

The clonotype comes from a human donor with Susac syndrome. The sample comprised CD8+ T cells from PBMCs. The V call is TRBV27, the J call TRBJ2-7; possibly TRBD1 for D (5 bases). This CDR3 reads CASTGKTYEQYF. CDR3 DNA: TGTGCCAGCACAGGGAAAACCTACGAGCAGTACTTC.